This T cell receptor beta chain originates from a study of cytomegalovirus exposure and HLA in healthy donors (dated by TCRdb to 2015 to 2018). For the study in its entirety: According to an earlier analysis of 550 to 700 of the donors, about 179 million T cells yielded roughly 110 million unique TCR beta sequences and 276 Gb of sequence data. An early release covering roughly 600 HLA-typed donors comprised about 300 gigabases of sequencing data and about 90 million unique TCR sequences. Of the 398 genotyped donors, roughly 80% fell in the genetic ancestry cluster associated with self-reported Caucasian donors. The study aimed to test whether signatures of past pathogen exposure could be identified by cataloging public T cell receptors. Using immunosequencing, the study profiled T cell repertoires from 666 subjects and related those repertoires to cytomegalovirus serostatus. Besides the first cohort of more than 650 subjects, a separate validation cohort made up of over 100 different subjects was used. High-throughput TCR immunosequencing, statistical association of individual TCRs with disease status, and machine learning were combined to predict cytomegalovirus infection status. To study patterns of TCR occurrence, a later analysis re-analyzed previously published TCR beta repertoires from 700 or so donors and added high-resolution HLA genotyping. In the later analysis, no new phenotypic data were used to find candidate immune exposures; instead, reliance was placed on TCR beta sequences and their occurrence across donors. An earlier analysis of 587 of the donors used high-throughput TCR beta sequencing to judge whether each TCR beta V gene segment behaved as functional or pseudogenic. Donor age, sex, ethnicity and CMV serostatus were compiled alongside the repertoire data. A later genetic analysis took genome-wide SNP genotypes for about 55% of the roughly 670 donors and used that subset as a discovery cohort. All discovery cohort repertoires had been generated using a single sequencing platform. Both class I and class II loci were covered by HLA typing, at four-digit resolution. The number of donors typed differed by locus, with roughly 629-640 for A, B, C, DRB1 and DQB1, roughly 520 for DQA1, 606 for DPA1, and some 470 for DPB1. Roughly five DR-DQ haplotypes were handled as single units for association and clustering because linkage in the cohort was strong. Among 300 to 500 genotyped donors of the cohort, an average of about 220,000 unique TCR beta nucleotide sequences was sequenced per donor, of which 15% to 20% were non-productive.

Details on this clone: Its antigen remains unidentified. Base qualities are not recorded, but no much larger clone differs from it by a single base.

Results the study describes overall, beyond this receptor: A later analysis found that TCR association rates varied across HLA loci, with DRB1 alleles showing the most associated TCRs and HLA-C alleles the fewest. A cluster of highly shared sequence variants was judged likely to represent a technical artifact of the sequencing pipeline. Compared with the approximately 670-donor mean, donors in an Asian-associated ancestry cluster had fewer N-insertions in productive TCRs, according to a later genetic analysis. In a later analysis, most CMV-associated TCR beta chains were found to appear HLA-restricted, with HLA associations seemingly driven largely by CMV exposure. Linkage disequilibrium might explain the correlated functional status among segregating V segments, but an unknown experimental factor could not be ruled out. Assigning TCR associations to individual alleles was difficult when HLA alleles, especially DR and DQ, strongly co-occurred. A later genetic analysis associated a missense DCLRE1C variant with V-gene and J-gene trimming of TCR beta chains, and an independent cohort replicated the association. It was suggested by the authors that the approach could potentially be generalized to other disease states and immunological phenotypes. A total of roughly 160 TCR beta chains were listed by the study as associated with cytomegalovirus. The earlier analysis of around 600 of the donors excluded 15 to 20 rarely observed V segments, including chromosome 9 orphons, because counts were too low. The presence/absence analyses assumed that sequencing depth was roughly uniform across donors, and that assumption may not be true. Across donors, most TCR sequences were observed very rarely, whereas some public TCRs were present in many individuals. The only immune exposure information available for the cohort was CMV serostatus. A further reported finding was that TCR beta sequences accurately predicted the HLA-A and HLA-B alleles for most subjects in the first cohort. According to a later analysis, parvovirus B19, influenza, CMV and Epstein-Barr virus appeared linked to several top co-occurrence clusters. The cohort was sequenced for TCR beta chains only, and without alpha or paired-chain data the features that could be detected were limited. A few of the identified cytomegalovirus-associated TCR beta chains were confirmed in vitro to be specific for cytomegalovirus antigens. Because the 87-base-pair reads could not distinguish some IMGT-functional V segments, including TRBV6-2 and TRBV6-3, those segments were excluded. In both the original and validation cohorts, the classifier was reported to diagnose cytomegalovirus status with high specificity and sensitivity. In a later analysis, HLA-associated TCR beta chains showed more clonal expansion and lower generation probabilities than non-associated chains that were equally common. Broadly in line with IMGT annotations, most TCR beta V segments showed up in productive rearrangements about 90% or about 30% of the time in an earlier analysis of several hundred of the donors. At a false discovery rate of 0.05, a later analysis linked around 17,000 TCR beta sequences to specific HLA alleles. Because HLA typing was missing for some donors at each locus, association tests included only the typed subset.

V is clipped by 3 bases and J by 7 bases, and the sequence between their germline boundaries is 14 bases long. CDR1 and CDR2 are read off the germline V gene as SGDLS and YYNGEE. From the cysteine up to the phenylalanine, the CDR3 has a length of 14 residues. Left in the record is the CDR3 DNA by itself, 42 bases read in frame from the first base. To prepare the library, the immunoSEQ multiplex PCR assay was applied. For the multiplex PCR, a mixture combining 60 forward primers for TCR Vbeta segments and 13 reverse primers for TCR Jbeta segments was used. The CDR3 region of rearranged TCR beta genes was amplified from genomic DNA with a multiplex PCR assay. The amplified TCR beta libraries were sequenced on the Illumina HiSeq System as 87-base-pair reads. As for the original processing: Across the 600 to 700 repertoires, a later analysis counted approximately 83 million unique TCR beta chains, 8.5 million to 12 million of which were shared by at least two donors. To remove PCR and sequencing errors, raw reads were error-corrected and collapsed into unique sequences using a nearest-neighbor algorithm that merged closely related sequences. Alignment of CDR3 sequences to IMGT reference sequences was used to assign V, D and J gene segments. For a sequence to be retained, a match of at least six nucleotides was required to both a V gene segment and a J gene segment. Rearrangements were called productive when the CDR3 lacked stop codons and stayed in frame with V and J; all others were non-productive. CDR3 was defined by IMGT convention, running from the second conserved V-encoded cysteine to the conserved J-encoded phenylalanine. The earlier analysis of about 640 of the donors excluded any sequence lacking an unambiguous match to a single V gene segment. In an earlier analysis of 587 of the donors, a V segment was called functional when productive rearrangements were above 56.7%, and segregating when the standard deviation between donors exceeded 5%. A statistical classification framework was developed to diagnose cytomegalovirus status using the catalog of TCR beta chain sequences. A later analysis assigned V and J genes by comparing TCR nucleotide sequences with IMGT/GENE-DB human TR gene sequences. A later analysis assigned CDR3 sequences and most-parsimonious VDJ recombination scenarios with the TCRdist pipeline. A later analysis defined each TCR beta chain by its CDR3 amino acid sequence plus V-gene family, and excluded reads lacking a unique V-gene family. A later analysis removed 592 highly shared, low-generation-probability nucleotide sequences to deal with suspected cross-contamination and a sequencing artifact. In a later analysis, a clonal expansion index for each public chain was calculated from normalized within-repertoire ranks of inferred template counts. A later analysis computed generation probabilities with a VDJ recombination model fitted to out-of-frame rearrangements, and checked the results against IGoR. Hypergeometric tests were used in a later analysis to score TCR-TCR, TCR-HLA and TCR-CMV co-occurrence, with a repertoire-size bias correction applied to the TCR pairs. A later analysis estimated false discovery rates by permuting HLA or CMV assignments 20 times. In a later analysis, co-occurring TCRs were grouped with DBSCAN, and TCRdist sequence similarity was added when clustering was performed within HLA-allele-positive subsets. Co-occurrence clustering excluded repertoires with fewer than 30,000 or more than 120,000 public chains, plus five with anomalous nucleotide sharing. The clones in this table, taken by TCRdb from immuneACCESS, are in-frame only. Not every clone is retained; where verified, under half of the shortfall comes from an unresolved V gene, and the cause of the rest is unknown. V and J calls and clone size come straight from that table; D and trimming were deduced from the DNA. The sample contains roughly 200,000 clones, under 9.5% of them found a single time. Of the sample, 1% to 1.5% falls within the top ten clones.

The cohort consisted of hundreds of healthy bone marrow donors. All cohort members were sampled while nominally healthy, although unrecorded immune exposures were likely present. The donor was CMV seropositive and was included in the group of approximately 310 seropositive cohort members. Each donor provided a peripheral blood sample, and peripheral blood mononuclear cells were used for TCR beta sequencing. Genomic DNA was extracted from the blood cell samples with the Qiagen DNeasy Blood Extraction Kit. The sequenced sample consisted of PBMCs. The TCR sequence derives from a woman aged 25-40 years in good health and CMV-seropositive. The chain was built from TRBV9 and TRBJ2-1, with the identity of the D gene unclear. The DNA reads TGTGCCAGCAGCGATCCTAGTAGTGTAAATGAGCAGTTCTTC. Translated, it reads CASSDPSSVNEQFF. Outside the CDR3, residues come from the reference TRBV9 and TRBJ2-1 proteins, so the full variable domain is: DSGVTQTPKHLITATGQRVTLRCSPRSGDLSVYWYQQSLDQGLQFLIQYYNGEERAKGNILERFSAQQFPDLHSELNLSSLELGDSALYFCASSDPSSVNEQFFGPGTRLTVL.